The present T cell receptor beta chain was sequenced within a study of Graves' ophthalmopathy and Graves' hyperthyroidism. Findings and limits, study-wide: With approximately 88% sensitivity and about 83% specificity, a 13-signature model separated ophthalmopathy from stable hyperthyroidism.

This clonotype was found many times. Its antigen is currently unknown. The TCR beta CDR3 regions underwent amplification from RNA transcripts. First-round RT-PCR with HTBI primers preceded a second-round multiplex PCR. Using its own MiXCR run on the multiplex PCR reads, TCRdb lists one record per CDR3 protein. The table lists roughly 500,000 distinct CDR3 sequences, approximately 14% of them singletons. Ophthalmopathy donors showed moderate-to-severe activity, CAS ≥3, NOSPECS ≥4 and a duration under 3 months. Uncontrolled infections, other autoimmune diseases, pregnancy or lactation barred patients from enrollment. Material for sequencing was blood. This sequence originates from a woman aged 25 to 45 with Graves' ophthalmopathy.

CDR3: CASSLRGHYEQYF. CDR3 in DNA: TGTGCCAGCAGTCTCAGGGGACACTACGAGCAGTACTTC. J is TRBJ2-7 and V is TRBV28; tentatively, D is TRBD1 (6 bases). CDR1 is MDHEN and CDR2 is SYDVKM in the germline V gene. Trimming shortened V by 5 bases and J by 3 bases, and 11 bases separated the two germline ends. The CDR3 consists of 13 residues.